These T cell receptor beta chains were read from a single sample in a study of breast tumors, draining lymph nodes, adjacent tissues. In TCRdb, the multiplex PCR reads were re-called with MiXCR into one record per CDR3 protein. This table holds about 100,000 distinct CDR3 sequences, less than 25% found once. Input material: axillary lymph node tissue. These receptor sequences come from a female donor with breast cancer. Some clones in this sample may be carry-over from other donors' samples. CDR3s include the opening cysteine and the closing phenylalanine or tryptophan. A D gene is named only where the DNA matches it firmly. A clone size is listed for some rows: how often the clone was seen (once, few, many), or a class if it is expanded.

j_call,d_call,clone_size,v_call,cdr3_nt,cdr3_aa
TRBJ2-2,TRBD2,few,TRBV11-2,TGTGCCAGCAGCCTTAGCGGGAGTGGCACCGGGGAGCTGTTTTTT,CASSLSGSGTGELFF
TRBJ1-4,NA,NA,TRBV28,TGTGCCAGCAGACTACAGGGCCTCGGGGAAAAACTGTTTTTT,CASRLQGLGEKLFF
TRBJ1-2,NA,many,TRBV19,TGTGCCAGTAGTATAGTCTCTGCAGGGAGAGATGGCTACACCTTC,CASSIVSAGRDGYTF
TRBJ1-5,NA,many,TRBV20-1,TGCAGTGCTACCCCGGGACTAAGCAATCAGCCCCAGCATTTT,CSATPGLSNQPQHF
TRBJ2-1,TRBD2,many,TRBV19,TGTGCCAGTAGAAATCGGGGGGGCAGGCATAATGAGCAGTTCTTC,CASRNRGGRHNEQFF
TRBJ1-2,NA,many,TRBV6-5,TGTGCCAGCAGTCGATCCCCCCTGTATGGCTACACCTTC,CASSRSPLYGYTF
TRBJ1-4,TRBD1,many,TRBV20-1,TGCAGTGCTAGAGAGATGAGACAGGGTAATGAAAAACTGTTTTTT,CSAREMRQGNEKLFF
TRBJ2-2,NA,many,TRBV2,TGTGCCAGCAGGCGGGGACAGACACTAAACACCGGGGAGCTGTTTTTT,CASRRGQTLNTGELFF
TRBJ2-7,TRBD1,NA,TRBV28,TGTGCCAGCACCCGGACAGGGGGTCCTTACGAGCAGTACTTC,CASTRTGGPYEQYF
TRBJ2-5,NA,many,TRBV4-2,TGTGCCAGCAGCCAAGGTGTGGCAGGGGTGGCCCAGTACTTC,CASSQGVAGVAQYF
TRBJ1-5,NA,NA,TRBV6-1,TGTGCCAGCAGAGTACAGGGATACAATCAGCCCCAGCATTTT,CASRVQGYNQPQHF
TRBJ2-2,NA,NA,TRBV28,TGTGCCAGCCAAGAGGGGGGGCGGGCCGGGGAGCTGTTTTTT,CASQEGGRAGELFF
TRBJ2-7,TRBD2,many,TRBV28,TGTGCCAGCAGTTTAGTAGCGGGGCAGTACGAGCAGTACTTC,CASSLVAGQYEQYF
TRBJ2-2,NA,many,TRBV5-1,TGCGCCAGCAGCTTGATCCAGCGAAACGGGGAGCTGTTTTTT,CASSLIQRNGELFF
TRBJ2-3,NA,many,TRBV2,TGTGCCAGCAGTGTAGGACGGCTCGGAGATACGCAGTATTTT,CASSVGRLGDTQYF
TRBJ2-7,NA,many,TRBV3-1,TGTGCCAGCAGCCAAGCGAGCTCCTACGAGCAGTACTTC,CASSQASSYEQYF
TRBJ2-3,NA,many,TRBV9,TGTGCCAGCAGCGTAGCTGGGACATCGCAGCAGTATTTT,CASSVAGTSQQYF
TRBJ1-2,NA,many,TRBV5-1,TGCGCCAGCAGCACAGACAGCTATGGCTACACCTTC,CASSTDSYGYTF
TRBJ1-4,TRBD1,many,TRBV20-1,TGCAGTGCTAGAGACCCGACAGGGGGTCAAGAAAAACTGTTTTTT,CSARDPTGGQEKLFF
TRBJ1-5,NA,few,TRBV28,TGTGCCAGCAGTTCATCCGTAACTGGGCCCCAGCATTTT,CASSSSVTGPQHF
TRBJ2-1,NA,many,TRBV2,TGTGCCAGCAGTGAAGGGGGGCTACTTGGTGAGCAGTTCTTC,CASSEGGLLGEQFF
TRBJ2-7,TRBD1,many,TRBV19,TGTGCCAGTAGTATAGTGGGGACAGCCTACGAGCAGTACTTC,CASSIVGTAYEQYF
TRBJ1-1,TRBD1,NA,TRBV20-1,TGCAGTGCTAAGGCTCCCGGGACAGGGGGAGGATTGAACACTGAGGCTTTCTTT,CSAKAPGTGGGLNTEAFF
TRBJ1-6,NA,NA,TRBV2,TGTGCTAGCAGTGATTCGCGGGGGCGCAATTCACCCCTCCACTTT,CASSDSRGRNSPLHF
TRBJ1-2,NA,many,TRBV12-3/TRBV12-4,TGTGCCAGCAGTTTGGGCAGGGTTAACTATGGCTACACCTTC,CASSLGRVNYGYTF
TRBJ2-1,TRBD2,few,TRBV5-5,TGTGCCAGCAGCTGGACCCCACTAGCGAGCTACAATGAGCAGTTCTTC,CASSWTPLASYNEQFF
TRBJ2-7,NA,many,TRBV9,TGTGCCAGCAGCGTAGATAGGGACGGGTTACGCGAGCAGTACTTC,CASSVDRDGLREQYF
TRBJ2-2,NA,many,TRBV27,TGTGCCAGCAGTGTCGGTCTCTCCGGGGAGCTGTTTTTT,CASSVGLSGELFF
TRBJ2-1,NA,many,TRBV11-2,TGTGCCAGCACCGATTCGGTGAATGAGCAGTTCTTC,CASTDSVNEQFF
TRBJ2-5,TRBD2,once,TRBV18,TGTGCCTCCCAGCGACTAGCCCAAGAGACCCAGTACTTC,CASQRLAQETQYF
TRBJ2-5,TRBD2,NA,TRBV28,TGTGCCAGCAGGCCGAGACTAGCCAGGGAAGAGACCCAGTACTTC,CASRPRLAREETQYF
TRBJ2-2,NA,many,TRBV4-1,TGCGCCAGCAGCCAAGATGTGCCGCCGCCCACCGGGGAGCTGTTTTTT,CASSQDVPPPTGELFF
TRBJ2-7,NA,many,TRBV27,TGTGCCAGCAGTTTCAACGGACGCGCCTACGAGCAGTACTTC,CASSFNGRAYEQYF
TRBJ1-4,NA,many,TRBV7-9,TGTGCCAGCAGCCCCTTAGGCGGGGAAAAACTGTTTTTT,CASSPLGGEKLFF
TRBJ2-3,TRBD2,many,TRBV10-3,TGTGCCATCAGTGAGGGCCCGCTAGCGGGGGATACGCAGTATTTT,CAISEGPLAGDTQYF
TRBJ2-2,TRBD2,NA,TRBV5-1,TGCGCCAGCAGCTTGGCCAGGGAGGGCCTAGGGGAGCTGTTTTTT,CASSLAREGLGELFF
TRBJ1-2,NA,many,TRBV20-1,TGCAGTGCTAGAGAACGGGGGGGCTACACCTTC,CSARERGGYTF
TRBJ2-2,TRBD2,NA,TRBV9,TGTGCCAGCAGCACGCGACTAGCGGGGGCGTCCGGGGAGCTGTTCTTT,CASSTRLAGASGELFF
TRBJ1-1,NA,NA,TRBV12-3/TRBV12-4,TGTGCCAGCAGCGAGCGACCGACCGCGAATGAAGCTTTCTTT,CASSERPTANEAFF
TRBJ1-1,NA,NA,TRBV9,TGTGCCAGCAGCGATTCACAGGGCACTGAAGCTTTCTTT,CASSDSQGTEAFF
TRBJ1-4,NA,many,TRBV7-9,TGTGCCAGCAGCTTAGCGGAGGTTCCCCATGAAAAACTGTTTTTT,CASSLAEVPHEKLFF
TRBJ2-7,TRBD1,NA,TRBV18,TGTGCCAGCTCACGAATAGCGGACAGGGGGGAGCAGTACTTC,CASSRIADRGEQYF
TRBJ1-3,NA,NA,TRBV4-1,TGCGCCAGCAGCCAACCCTATTCGGGACCCTCTGGAAACACCATATATTTT,CASSQPYSGPSGNTIYF
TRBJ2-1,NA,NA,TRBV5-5,TGTGCCAGCAACGACCGGGGCAGGGGTTTCAATGAGCAGTCCTTC,CASNDRGRGFNEQSF
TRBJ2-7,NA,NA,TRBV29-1,TGCAGCGTTGAAATGGACTGCGAAAGCTCCTACGAGCGGTACTTC,CSVEMDCESSYERYF
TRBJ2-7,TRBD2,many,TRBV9,TGTGCCAGCAGCCCTCGGACTAGCTCCCACGAGCAGTACTTC,CASSPRTSSHEQYF
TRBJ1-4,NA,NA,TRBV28,TGTGCCAGCAGTTCCGAAGACGGGGTAAATGAAAAACTGTTTTTT,CASSSEDGVNEKLFF
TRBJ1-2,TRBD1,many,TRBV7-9,TGTGCCAGCACCCCACCCAACAGGGGGAACTATGGCTACACCTTC,CASTPPNRGNYGYTF
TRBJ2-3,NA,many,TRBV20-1,TGCAGTGCTAGAGAAAGTGGGGGGGCAGCTACGCAGTATTTT,CSARESGGAATQYF
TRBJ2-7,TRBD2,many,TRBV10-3,TGTGCCATCAGCCGGGGACTAGGGTCCTACGAGCAGTACTTC,CAISRGLGSYEQYF
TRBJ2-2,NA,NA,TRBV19,TGTGCCAGTAGTACTCGTTTTGGGCCCACCGGGGAGCTGTTTTTT,CASSTRFGPTGELFF
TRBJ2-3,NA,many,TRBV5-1,TGCGCCAGCAGCCCCCGACAGGGGAGGGTTACGCAGTATTTT,CASSPRQGRVTQYF
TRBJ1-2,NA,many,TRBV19,TGTGCCAGTAGTATGTTGCGGGGGGATGGCTACACCTTC,CASSMLRGDGYTF
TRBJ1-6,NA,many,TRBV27,TGTGCCAGCAGTTTCCGAGGGGTGGGTTCACCCCTCCACTTT,CASSFRGVGSPLHF
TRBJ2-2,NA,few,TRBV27,TGTGCCACCTCGTTCGGATCGAACACCGGGGAGCTGTTTTTT,CATSFGSNTGELFF
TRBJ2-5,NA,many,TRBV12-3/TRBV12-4,TGTGCCAGCAGCCTAGGCGGGGCCAGGGGGGAGACCCAGTACTTC,CASSLGGARGETQYF
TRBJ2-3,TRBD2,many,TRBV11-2,TGTGCCAGCAGCTTACTAGCGGGGGGAACCACAGATACGCAGTATTTT,CASSLLAGGTTDTQYF
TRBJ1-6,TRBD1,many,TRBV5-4,TGTGCCAGCAGCCCCCACGGGACAGGCGGCTCCTATAATTCACCCCTCCACTTT,CASSPHGTGGSYNSPLHF
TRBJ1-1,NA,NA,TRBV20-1,TGCAGTGCTAGCCGGGGGCCACTGGAAGCTTTCTTT,CSASRGPLEAFF